This is a list of T cell receptor beta chains from one sample in a study of cytomegalovirus exposure and HLA in healthy donors. The repertoire was sequenced with immunoSEQ multiplex PCR; TCRdb's copy has only in-frame clones and lacks some. The sample yields some 250,000 clones, roughly 82% seen once. What was sequenced was PBMCs. The receptor set was obtained from a middle-aged woman in good health and CMV-seropositive. The CDR3 runs from the conserved cysteine through the conserved F or W. Fields, in order: clone size, D gene, J gene, V gene, CDR3 DNA, CDR3 protein. The D gene is left open where the match is weak. Not all rows give a size; the values are once, few, many and, for expanded clones, a class.

size: few; D: -; J: TRBJ2-5; V: TRBV25-1; DNA: TGTGCCAGCAGAACAGTAGCGCAAGAGACCCAGTACTTC; CDR3: CASRTVAQETQYF
size: -; D: TRBD2; J: TRBJ2-7; V: TRBV5-1; DNA: TGCGCCAGCAGCTTGGGCGGGGGGAGCCACGAGCAGTACTTC; CDR3: CASSLGGGSHEQYF
size: -; D: TRBD1; J: TRBJ1-2; V: TRBV2; DNA: TGTGCCAGCAGCTCGACAGGGGCCTATGGCTACACCTTC; CDR3: CASSSTGAYGYTF
size: -; D: -; J: TRBJ2-7; V: TRBV28; DNA: TGTGCCAGCGGGATCAGACAGCCTATCTACGAGCAGTACTTC; CDR3: CASGIRQPIYEQYF
size: -; D: -; J: TRBJ1-2; V: TRBV5-4; DNA: TGTGCCAGCAGCTTCCCGGGGGGACCTACTAACTATGGCTACACCTTC; CDR3: CASSFPGGPTNYGYTF
size: -; D: TRBD1; J: TRBJ1-3; V: TRBV5-6; DNA: TGTGCCAGCAGCAGGGACAGAATTGGAAACACCATATATTTT; CDR3: CASSRDRIGNTIYF
size: -; D: -; J: TRBJ2-7; V: TRBV7-2; DNA: TGTGCCAGCAGCTCCGGACAGAGCTCCTACGAGCAGTACTTC; CDR3: CASSSGQSSYEQYF
size: -; D: -; J: TRBJ1-5; V: TRBV10-3; DNA: TGTGCCACGCGGGACGCGGGTTCTGGCACTCAGCCCCAGCATTTT; CDR3: CATRDAGSGTQPQHF
size: -; D: TRBD2; J: TRBJ2-5; V: TRBV5-1; DNA: TGCGCCAGCAGCTTGGGACTAGCGGGAGGGCCCCGGGAGACCCAGTACTTC; CDR3: CASSLGLAGGPRETQYF
size: -; D: -; J: TRBJ1-3; V: TRBV30; DNA: TGTGCCTGGAGGTTCCTACTTGGAAACACCATATATTTT; CDR3: CAWRFLLGNTIYF
size: once; D: TRBD1; J: TRBJ1-3; V: TRBV7-2; DNA: TGTGCCAGCAGCGAAAGGACAGGGGGCTCTGGAAACACCATATATTTT; CDR3: CASSERTGGSGNTIYF
size: -; D: TRBD1; J: TRBJ1-6; V: TRBV4-2; DNA: TGTGCCAGCAGCTACGGGACAGATTCACCCCTCCACTTT; CDR3: CASSYGTDSPLHF
size: -; D: -; J: TRBJ2-3; V: TRBV19; DNA: TGTGCCAGTAGTATCACGCGCTGGGCCGGCCGTGGCACAGATACGCAGTATTTT; CDR3: CASSITRWAGRGTDTQYF
size: -; D: TRBD1; J: TRBJ1-1; V: TRBV29-1; DNA: TGCAGCGCTTCAGACAGGGGATTTTTCATGAACACTGAAGCTTTCTTT; CDR3: CSASDRGFFMNTEAFF
size: -; D: -; J: TRBJ1-2; V: TRBV7-9; DNA: TGTGCCAGCAGCTACTCCGACAGACCCAACTATGGCTACACCTTC; CDR3: CASSYSDRPNYGYTF
size: -; D: TRBD2; J: TRBJ2-1; V: TRBV10-3; DNA: TGTGCCATCAGTGAGACTAGCGGGAGGGTTAATGAGCAGTTCTTC; CDR3: CAISETSGRVNEQFF
size: -; D: -; J: TRBJ2-2; V: TRBV6-5; DNA: TGTGCCAGCCTTAGACAGCAAACCGGGGAGCTGTTTTTT; CDR3: CASLRQQTGELFF
size: -; D: TRBD2; J: TRBJ2-1; V: TRBV19; DNA: TGTGCCAGTAGTAGGTGGGGGGGCTACAATGAGCAGTTCTTC; CDR3: CASSRWGGYNEQFF
size: -; D: TRBD1; J: TRBJ2-7; V: TRBV29-1; DNA: TGCAGCGTTGAGACAGGGGGCGGATACGAGCAGTACTTC; CDR3: CSVETGGGYEQYF
size: -; D: -; J: TRBJ1-5; V: TRBV19; DNA: TGTGCCAGTAGCTTACAGGGTCGGGGGCCCCAGCATTTT; CDR3: CASSLQGRGPQHF
size: few; D: TRBD1; J: TRBJ1-1; V: TRBV19; DNA: TGTGCCAGTATTGACAGGGGGCGAAACACTGAAGCTTTCTTT; CDR3: CASIDRGRNTEAFF
size: -; D: TRBD2; J: TRBJ2-7; V: TRBV10-3; DNA: TGTGCCATCAGTGGGACTAGCGGGAGCTACGAGCAGTACTTC; CDR3: CAISGTSGSYEQYF
size: -; D: -; J: TRBJ2-3; V: TRBV30; DNA: TGTGCCTGGAGGAGCACCGACACAGATACGCAGTATTTT; CDR3: CAWRSTDTDTQYF
size: -; D: TRBD2; J: TRBJ2-2; V: TRBV4-1; DNA: TGCGCCAGCAGCATTTACGGGGGGGGAGTCACCGGGGAGCTGTTTTTT; CDR3: CASSIYGGGVTGELFF
size: -; D: -; J: TRBJ1-2; V: TRBV7-2; DNA: TGTGCCAGCAGCCCTTCCCCCGGGGGACTATATGGCTACACCTTC; CDR3: CASSPSPGGLYGYTF
size: -; D: -; J: TRBJ2-3; V: TRBV5-1; DNA: TGCGCCAGCAGCTTTGGGCAGTCCACAGATACGCAGTATTTT; CDR3: CASSFGQSTDTQYF
size: -; D: -; J: TRBJ2-1; V: TRBV29-1; DNA: TGCAGCGTTTCCGGGGGAAGCAATGAGCAGTTCTTC; CDR3: CSVSGGSNEQFF
size: -; D: TRBD1; J: TRBJ1-1; V: TRBV5-1; DNA: TGCGCCAGCAGGTTACAGGGGTACACTGAAGCTTTCTTT; CDR3: CASRLQGYTEAFF
size: -; D: TRBD1; J: TRBJ2-2; V: TRBV25-1; DNA: TGTGCCAGCAGTGACGACAGGGAGACCGGGGAGCTGTTTTTT; CDR3: CASSDDRETGELFF
size: -; D: TRBD1; J: TRBJ2-7; V: TRBV9; DNA: TGTGCCAGCAGCTCTAGCTCAAGGACAGGGACCTACGAGCAGTACTTC; CDR3: CASSSSSRTGTYEQYF
size: -; D: TRBD1; J: TRBJ1-5; V: TRBV18; DNA: TGTGCCAGCTCCTTGACAGGGGGCCAGCCCCAGCATTTT; CDR3: CASSLTGGQPQHF
size: -; D: -; J: TRBJ1-1; V: TRBV7-9; DNA: TGTGCCAGCAGCTTATCCAGGGGAACCCTGAACACTGAAGCTTTCTTT; CDR3: CASSLSRGTLNTEAFF
size: -; D: -; J: TRBJ1-1; V: TRBV6-5; DNA: TGTGCCAGCAGTTACCGGACTCCCCAGAAGACTGAAGCTTTCTTT; CDR3: CASSYRTPQKTEAFF